The 2 T cell receptor beta chains below come from one sample, sequenced in a study of early stage breast cancer tumors. The assay was immunoSEQ multiplex PCR, and TCRdb's table has in-frame clones only and misses some. The table has over 25,000 clones, about 60% seen once. The sequenced sample consisted of breast tumor tissue. Receptors were obtained from a person aged 50 to 59 with breast cancer.

The J gene is TRBJ2-7, the V gene TRBV27; 8 bases align to TRBD1. After removal of 5 bases from V and 7 bases from J, the junction contained 13 bases not matched to a gene. Looked up from germline, CDR1 is MNHEY and CDR2 is SMNVEV (reference sequence). CDR3 length: 15 residues. CDR3 coding DNA: TGTGCCAGCAGTAGTGGACAGGGCCACCGGGGAGAGCAGTACTTC. Amino acid sequence: CASSSGQGHRGEQYF.

The chain recombines TRBV7-9 with TRBJ1-1, with 7 bases lining up with TRBD1. Trimming took 0 bases from V and 8 from J; bases not matched to a gene: 12. Germline V lookup: CDR1 SEHNR, CDR2 FQNEAQ (reference sequence). The length of the CDR3 is 16 residues. The CDR3 DNA reads TGTGCCAGCAGCTTAGCCCTGGGAGGGACAGTCAGAGAAGCTTTCTTT. This encodes CASSLALGGTVREAFF.